The source of this TCR beta chain is a study of human T cells and chemical hapten exposure. Study overall: Patients got weekly scalp diphenylcyclopropenone doses over the approximately 23-week study. Patch tests applied 0.01% DPC to the upper back and were scored after 6 days.

MiXCR was run by TCRdb on the RACE reads, yielding one entry per CDR3 protein. This table has more than 300,000 distinct CDR3 sequences, 4.5% to 5.5% appearing once. The ends lost 5 bases at V and 5 bases at J; junction bases unmatched: 11. CDR3 length equals 14 residues. CDR1 is DFQATT, CDR2 SNEGSKA, per germline (reference sequence). Stated time point: pre-sensitization, week 0. Regarding treatment: therapeutic diphenylcyclopropenone sensitization with weekly scalp DPC. The J gene is TRBJ2-5, the V gene TRBV20-1; TRBD2 aligns across 7 bases. The sequence derives from a woman aged 18-30 years with alopecia areata. Some clones in this sample may be carry-over from other donors' samples. The material was whole blood, obtained in connection with sensitization to the hapten diphenylcyclopropenone (DPC). CDR3 residues: CSASGLDRGETQYF. CDR3 DNA: TGCAGTGCTTCAGGACTAGATCGGGGCGAGACCCAGTACTTC.